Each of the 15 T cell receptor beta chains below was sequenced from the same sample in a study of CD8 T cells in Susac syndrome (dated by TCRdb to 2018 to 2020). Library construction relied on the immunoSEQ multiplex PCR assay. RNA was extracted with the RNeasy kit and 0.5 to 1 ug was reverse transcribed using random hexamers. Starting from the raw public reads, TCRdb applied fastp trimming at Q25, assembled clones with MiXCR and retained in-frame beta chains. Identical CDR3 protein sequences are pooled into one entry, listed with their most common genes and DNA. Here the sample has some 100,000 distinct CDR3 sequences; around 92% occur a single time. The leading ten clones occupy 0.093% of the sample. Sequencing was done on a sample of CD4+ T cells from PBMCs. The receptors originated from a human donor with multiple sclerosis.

In DNA form, the CDR3 reads TGTGCCAGCAGCGGCCAATCTGAAGCTTTCTTT. Its translation is CASSGQSEAFF. The gene calls are TRBV5-4 and TRBJ1-1; no clear D. CDR3 length equals 11 residues. V was pared by 4 bases and J by 6 bases, with 7 bases between. Germline-derived CDR1 and CDR2 are SGHNT and YYREEE (reference sequence).

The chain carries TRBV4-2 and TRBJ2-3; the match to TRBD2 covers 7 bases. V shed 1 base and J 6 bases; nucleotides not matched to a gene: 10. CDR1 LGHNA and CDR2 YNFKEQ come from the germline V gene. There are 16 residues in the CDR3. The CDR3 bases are TGTGCCAGCAGCCAAGTGTGGAGGACTAGTTGGGATACGCAGTATTTT. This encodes CASSQVWRTSWDTQYF.

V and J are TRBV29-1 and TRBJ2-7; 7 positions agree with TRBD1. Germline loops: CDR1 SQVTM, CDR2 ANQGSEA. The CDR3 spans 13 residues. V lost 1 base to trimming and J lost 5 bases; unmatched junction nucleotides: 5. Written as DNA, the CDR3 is TGCAGCGTTGAAGGACAGGGTGGCGACGAGCAGTACTTC. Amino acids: CSVEGQGGDEQYF.

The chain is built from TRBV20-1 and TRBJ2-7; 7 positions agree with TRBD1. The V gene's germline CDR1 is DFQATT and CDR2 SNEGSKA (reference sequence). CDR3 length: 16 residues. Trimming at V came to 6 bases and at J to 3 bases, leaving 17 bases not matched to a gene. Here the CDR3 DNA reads TGCAGTGCAACGCGTCCGACAGGGAACCAAGGCTACGAGCAGTACTTC. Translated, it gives CSATRPTGNQGYEQYF.

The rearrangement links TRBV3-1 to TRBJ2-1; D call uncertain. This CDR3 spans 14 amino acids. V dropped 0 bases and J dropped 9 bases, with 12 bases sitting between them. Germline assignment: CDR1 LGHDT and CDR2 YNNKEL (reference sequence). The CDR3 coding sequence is TGTGCCAGCAGCCAAGAATTAGGGTACGGTGAGCAGTTCTTC. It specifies CASSQELGYGEQFF.

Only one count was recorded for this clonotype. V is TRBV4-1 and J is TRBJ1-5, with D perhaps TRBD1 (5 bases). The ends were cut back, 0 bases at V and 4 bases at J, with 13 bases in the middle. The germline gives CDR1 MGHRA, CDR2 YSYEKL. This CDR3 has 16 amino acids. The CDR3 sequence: CASSQDTQGINQPQHF. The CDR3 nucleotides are TGCGCCAGCAGCCAAGATACCCAGGGAATAAATCAGCCCCAGCATTTT.

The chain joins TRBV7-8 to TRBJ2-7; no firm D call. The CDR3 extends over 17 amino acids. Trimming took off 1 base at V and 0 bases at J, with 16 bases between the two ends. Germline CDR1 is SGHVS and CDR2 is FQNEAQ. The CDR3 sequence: CASSLVWVAGTSYEQYF. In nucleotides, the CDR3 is TGTGCCAGCAGCTTAGTTTGGGTCGCAGGAACCTCCTACGAGCAGTACTTC.

Here the CDR3 DNA reads TGTGCCAGCAGTTCCCGGGTGGAGGGGGATACGCAGTATTTT. This encodes CASSSRVEGDTQYF. This chain connects TRBV7-7 to TRBJ2-3; maybe TRBD2 (6 bases). The CDR3 consists of 14 residues. With 6 bases removed from V and 6 bases from J, the gap between germline ends came to 16 bases. Germline V gene sequence: CDR1 SSHAT, CDR2 FNYEAQ (reference sequence).

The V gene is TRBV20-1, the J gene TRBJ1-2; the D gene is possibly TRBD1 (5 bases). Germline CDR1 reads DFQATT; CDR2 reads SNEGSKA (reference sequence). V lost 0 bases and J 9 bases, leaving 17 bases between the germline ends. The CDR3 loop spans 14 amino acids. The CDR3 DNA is TGCAGTGCTAGAGATGGGACCCCCTCGGGATGCTACACCTTC. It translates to CSARDGTPSGCYTF.

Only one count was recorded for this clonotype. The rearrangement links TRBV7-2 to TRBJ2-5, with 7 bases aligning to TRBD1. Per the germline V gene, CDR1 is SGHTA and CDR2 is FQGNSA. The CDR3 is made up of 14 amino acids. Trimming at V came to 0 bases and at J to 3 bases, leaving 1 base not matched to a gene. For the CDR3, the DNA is TGTGCCAGCAGCTTAGCAGGGGGCGAAGAGACCCAGTACTTC. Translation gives CASSLAGGEETQYF.

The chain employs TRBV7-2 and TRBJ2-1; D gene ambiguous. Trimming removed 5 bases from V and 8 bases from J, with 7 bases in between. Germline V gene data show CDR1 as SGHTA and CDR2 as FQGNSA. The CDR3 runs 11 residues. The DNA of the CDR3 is TGTGCCAGCAGCCAGAGAGATGAGCAGTTCTTC. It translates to CASSQRDEQFF.

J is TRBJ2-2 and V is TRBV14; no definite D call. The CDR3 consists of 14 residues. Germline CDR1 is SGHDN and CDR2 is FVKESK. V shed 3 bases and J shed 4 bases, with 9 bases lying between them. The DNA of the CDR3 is TGTGCCAGCAGCCAGCAAACAGCCACCGGGGAGCTGTTTTTT. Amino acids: CASSQQTATGELFF.

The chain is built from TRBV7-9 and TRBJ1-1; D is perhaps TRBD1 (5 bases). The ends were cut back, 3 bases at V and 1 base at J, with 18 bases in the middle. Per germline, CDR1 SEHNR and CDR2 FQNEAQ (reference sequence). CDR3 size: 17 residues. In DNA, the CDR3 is TGTGCCAGCAGCTTTGTGGTGGGGGGGTACCCGAACACTGAAGCTTTCTTT. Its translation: CASSFVVGGYPNTEAFF.

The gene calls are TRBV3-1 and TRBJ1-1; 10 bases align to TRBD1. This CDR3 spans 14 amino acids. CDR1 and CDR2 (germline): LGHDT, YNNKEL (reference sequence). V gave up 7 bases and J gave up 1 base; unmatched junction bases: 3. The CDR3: CASIRTGGNTEAFF. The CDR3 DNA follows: TGTGCCAGCATTCGGACAGGGGGGAACACTGAAGCTTTCTTT. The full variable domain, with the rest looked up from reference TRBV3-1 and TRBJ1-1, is DTAVSQTPKYLVTQMGNDKSIKCEQNLGHDTMYWYKQDSKKFLKIMFSYNNKELIINETVPNRFSPKSPDKAHLNLHINSLELGDSAVYFCASIRTGGNTEAFFGQGTRLTVV.

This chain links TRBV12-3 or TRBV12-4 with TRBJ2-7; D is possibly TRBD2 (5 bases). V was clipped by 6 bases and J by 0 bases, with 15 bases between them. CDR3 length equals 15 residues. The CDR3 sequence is CASSPGLGSSYEQYF. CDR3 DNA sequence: TGTGCCAGCAGCCCTGGACTGGGGAGCTCCTACGAGCAGTACTTC.